This T cell receptor (beta chain) originates from a study of vaccination and CD4 T cells after COVID-19. The wider study: The peptides that stimulated the cells were overlapping spike peptides from SARS-CoV-2, HCoV-NL63, HCoV-OC43 and HCoV-229E.

Germline CDR1 KGHSH, CDR2 LQKENI. The CDR3 length is 13 residues. The ends were cut back, 6 bases at V and 5 bases at J, with 13 bases in the middle. An Oncomine TCR Beta short-read assay was used to sequence the DNA from cultured CD4+ T cells. Cultured CD4+ T cells were the source of extracted genomic DNA. TCRdb re-analysed the PCR reads in MiXCR, keeping a single row per CDR3 protein. Of fewer than 9,500 distinct CDR3 sequences listed, about 35% are singletons. In the case of this clonotype: No antigen is known for it.

Treatment noted: roughly 10-day PBMC culture with coronavirus spike peptide pools or control peptides (ViraFEST assay). An unexposed donor provided the CD4+ T cells, which were collected before the COVID-19 pandemic (2011-2018). PBMCs, plated at roughly 2 million per well, were grown in the presence of around 10 IU/ml IL-2 and around 10 ug/ml peptide pools. The gene calls are TRBV18 and TRBJ1-2; D uncertain. The sequence was obtained from a human donor in good health. The sample was CD4+ T cells from blood, cultured in vitro. CDR3 bases: TGTGCCAGCTCGGACGGACGGTCTTATGGCTACACCTTC. It yields the protein CASSDGRSYGYTF.